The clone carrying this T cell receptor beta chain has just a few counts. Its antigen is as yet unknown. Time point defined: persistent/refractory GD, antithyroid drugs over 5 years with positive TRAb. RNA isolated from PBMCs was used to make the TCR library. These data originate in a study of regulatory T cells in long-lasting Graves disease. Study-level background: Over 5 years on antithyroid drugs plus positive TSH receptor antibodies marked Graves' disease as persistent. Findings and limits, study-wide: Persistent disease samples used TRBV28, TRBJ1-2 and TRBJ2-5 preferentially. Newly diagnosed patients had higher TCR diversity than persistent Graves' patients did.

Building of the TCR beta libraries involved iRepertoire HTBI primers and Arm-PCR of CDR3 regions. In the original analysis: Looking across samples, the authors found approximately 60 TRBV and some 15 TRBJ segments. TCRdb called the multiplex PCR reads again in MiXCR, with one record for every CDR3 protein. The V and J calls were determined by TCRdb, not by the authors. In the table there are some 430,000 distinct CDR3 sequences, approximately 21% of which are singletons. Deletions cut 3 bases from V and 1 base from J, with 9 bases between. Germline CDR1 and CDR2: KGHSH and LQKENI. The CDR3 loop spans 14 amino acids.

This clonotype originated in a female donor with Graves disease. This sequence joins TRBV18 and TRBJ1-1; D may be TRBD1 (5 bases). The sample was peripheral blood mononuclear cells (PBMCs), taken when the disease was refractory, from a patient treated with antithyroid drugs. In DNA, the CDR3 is TGTGCCAGCTCACCTCCAGGACAGAACACTGAAGCTTTCTTT. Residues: CASSPPGQNTEAFF.